Described below is a single T cell receptor beta chain sequence and its context. No antigen is known for it. Clones were sequenced by immunoSEQ multiplex PCR, and TCRdb holds only the in-frame ones, with some missing. This sample has approximately 150,000 clones, with around 90% found just once. Losses at the gene ends were 4 bases for V and 3 bases for J; bases not matched to a gene: 10. CDR1 is KGHDR and CDR2 is SFDVKD in the germline V gene. CDR3 length equals 16 residues. The record originates from a study of T cell responses to AZD1222 COVID-19 vaccine. Study-wide points: The breadth and depth of Spike-specific TCRs increased once two AZD1222 doses had been given. Most donors were white British and more were female, and clonal diversity was possibly underestimated. Reports say nearly half of spike-specific TCRs go after unmutated variant regions. Spike was spanned by vaccine-associated CD4 TCRs, with dominance at 160-218 and 743-854.

This chain joins TRBV24-1 and TRBJ1-2, with TRBD1 matching 7 bases. The specimen comprised peripheral blood, sampled 28 days after the second AZD1222 dose. This clonotype originated in an adult who received the AZD1222 COVID-19 vaccine. CDR3 sequence: CATSDRRQGRDYGYTF. The CDR3 DNA reads as TGTGCCACCAGTGACCGCCGACAGGGAAGGGACTATGGCTACACCTTC.